The entry below describes one T cell receptor (beta chain). This sample is drawn from a study of blood T cell repertoires in COVID-19. Per the study methods: For nucleated cells, counts were estimated from reference gene primer amplification. TCRdb's table, derived via immunoSEQ multiplex PCR, lists solely in-frame clones and lacks some. V, J and clone size are taken as reported in that table, and D and trimming were inferred from the DNA itself. The sample contains about 160,000 clones, roughly 80% of which appear only once. This CDR3 contains 13 residues. Per the germline V gene, CDR1 is SQVTM and CDR2 is ANQGSEA. Trimming removed 7 bases from V and 1 base from J; junction bases left unmatched: 3.

This sequence was found in a woman older than 75 with acute or convalescent COVID-19. The V call is TRBV29-1, the J call TRBJ2-3; 9 bases are shared with TRBD2. The sample consisted of peripheral blood. In DNA form, the CDR3 reads TGCAGCGCCAGGACTAGCGGCACAGATACGCAGTATTTT. Protein product: CSARTSGTDTQYF.